These 7 T cell receptor beta chains came from one sample sequenced in a study of blood T cells in healthy people across ages. A second PCR, run for roughly 6 to 11 cycles, used a sample-barcoded 5' primer plus a J-beta primer mix. TCRdb processed the 5' RACE reads anew with MiXCR; each CDR3 protein has one entry. The sample includes 1.6 million or so distinct CDR3 sequences, approximately 32% of them seen just once. The specimen sequenced was blood. The receptors shown here come from a woman in her thirties in good health.

This chain joins TRBV3-1 and TRBJ2-1; D is possibly TRBD2 (5 bases). The J call may not be correct, given that the DNA end is closer to TRBJ2-7. This CDR3 region has 16 residues. Germline lookup yields CDR1 LGHDT and CDR2 YNNKEL (reference sequence). CDR3 protein: CASSPTGSASLWEQYF. The CDR3 nucleotides read TGTGCCAGCAGCCCCACGGGTAGCGCGAGTCTGTGGGAGCAGTACTTC.

The chain recombines TRBV29-1 with TRBJ2-2; possibly TRBD2 for D (5 bases). Trimming left V 4 bases short and J 5 bases short, with 20 bases between. This CDR3 comprises 16 residues. The germline V gene encodes CDR1 SQVTM and CDR2 ANQGSEA. CDR3 loop: CSVVRGTGLSTGELFF. In DNA form, the CDR3 reads TGCAGCGTTGTCCGTGGAACGGGATTGTCGACCGGGGAGCTGTTTTTT.

This clonotype has at least ten counts. This chain uses TRBV5-1 with TRBJ2-7; tentative D call: TRBD2 (5 bases). This CDR3 has 13 amino acids. Germline CDR1 SGHRS, CDR2 YFSETQ. V was shortened by 4 bases and J by 6 bases, with 14 bases between the two germline ends. The CDR3 here is CASSPGNGGEQYF. CDR3 DNA sequence: TGCGCCAGCAGCCCGGGTAACGGAGGCGAGCAGTACTTC.

This chain connects TRBV6-1 to TRBJ2-7; 8 bases fit TRBD1. The germline CDR1 and CDR2 sequences are MNHNS and SASEGT. The CDR3 covers 15 residues. V trimming: 5 bases; J trimming: 2 bases; junction bases outside the gene matches: 8. For the CDR3, the DNA is TGTGCCAGCAGTAAGACCGGGACAGGAGCCTACGAGCAGTACTTC. Translation: CASSKTGTGAYEQYF.

The chain recombines TRBV3-1 with TRBJ2-6; no clear D. The V gene's germline CDR1 is LGHDT and CDR2 YNNKEL (reference sequence). This CDR3 has 16 amino acids. Between the trimmed V and J ends, which lost 2 bases and 0 bases, there was a span of 8 bases. The CDR3 spells CASSQRHTSGANVLTF. The CDR3 DNA follows: TGTGCCAGCAGCCAAAGACACACCTCTGGGGCCAACGTCCTGACTTTC.

This chain connects TRBV20-1 to TRBJ2-1, with TRBD2 matching over 7 bases. This CDR3 has 15 amino acids. Trimming took 6 bases from V and 4 from J; bases not matched to a gene: 12. Germline assignment: CDR1 DFQATT and CDR2 SNEGSKA (reference sequence). The CDR3 DNA reads TGCAGTGCCCGGCCGGTAGCGGGTTATTACAATGAGCAGTTCTTC. It yields the protein CSARPVAGYYNEQFF.

The chain joins TRBV12-3 or TRBV12-4 to TRBJ1-5; D is undetermined. Deletions cut 0 bases from V and 4 bases from J, with 16 bases between. The CDR3 spans 17 residues. The CDR3, as DNA: TGTGCCAGCAGTTTAGCGCATTCGGGCCACAGAAATCAGCCCCAGCATTTT. It specifies CASSLAHSGHRNQPQHF.